Below are 2 T cell receptor beta chains sequenced from a single sample in a study of tumor-infiltrating lymphocytes in primary liver carcinoma. Germline DNA was extracted too, while blood RNA derived from unsorted whole blood. A primer in the constant region served to generate TCR beta cDNA from roughly 450 ng of total RNA. The TCR beta library was amplified through three nested multiplex PCR rounds in a modified ARM-PCR procedure. With TRBV1-TRBV30 forward primers and a C-beta reverse primer, the first two PCR rounds were run for roughly 10 cycles each. One entry per CDR3 protein results from TCRdb running MiXCR on the multiplex PCR reads. The sample carries 300,000 to 400,000 distinct CDR3 sequences, roughly 61% recorded once. Sequencing used peripheral blood. All receptors come from a man aged 35 to 55 with primary liver carcinoma and hepatitis B virus infection.

As for this clonotype: This sequence may be a read error, since a much larger clone differs from it by one base. V is TRBV5-5 and J is TRBJ2-1; TRBD1 agrees at 10 bases. The CDR3 length is 14 residues. Germline V gene lookup returns CDR1 SGHKS and CDR2 YYEKEE (reference sequence). CDR3 sequence: CASSWATGGGEQLF. The DNA for the CDR3 is TGTGCCAGCAGCTGGGCGACAGGGGGCGGTGAGCAGCTCTTC.

As to this clonotype: A much larger clone differs by one base, so this may be a read error. The DNA for the CDR3 is TGTGCCAGCAGTTACTCGATGGGGACAGGATCGAACACTGAAGCTCTCTTT. Its translation: CASSYSMGTGSNTEALF. V usage is TRBV6-5 and J usage is TRBJ1-1; 8 bases align to TRBD1. Germline V lookup: CDR1 MNHEY, CDR2 SVGAGI. This CDR3 is built from 17 residues.